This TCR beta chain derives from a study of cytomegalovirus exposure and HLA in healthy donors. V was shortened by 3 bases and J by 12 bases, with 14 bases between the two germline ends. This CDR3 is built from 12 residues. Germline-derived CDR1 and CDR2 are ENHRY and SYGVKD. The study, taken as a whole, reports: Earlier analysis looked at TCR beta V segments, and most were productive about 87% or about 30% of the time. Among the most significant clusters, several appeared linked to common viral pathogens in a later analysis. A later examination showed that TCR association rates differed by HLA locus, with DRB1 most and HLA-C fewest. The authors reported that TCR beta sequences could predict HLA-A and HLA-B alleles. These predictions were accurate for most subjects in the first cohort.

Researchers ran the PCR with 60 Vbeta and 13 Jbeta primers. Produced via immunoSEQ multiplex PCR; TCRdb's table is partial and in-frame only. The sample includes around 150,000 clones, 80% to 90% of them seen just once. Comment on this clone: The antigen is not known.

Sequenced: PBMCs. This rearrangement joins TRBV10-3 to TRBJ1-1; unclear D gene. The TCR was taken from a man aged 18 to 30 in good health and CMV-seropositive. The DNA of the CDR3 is TGTGCCATCAGTGAAAACAATGCCGGGACTTTCTTT. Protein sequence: CAISENNAGTFF.